A selection of T cell receptor beta chains follows, all from one sample in a study of T cell responses to AZD1222 COVID-19 vaccine. Here immunoSEQ multiplex PCR was the method, and the copy in TCRdb shows in-frame clones only, minus some. The profile shows nearly 100,000 clones, approximately 91% of them singletons. The sample consisted of peripheral blood, taken on day 0 of AZD1222 vaccination. These receptors originate from an adult in good health. Each CDR3 is given with its conserved first and last residue. The D gene is left open where the match is weak. Clone size, where shown, is once, few, many, or a class for clones that have expanded.

v_call,d_call,clone_size,j_call,cdr3_length,cdr3_aa,cdr3_nt
TRBV3-1/TRBV3-2,NA,NA,TRBJ1-2,13,CASSDRVNYGYTF,TGTGCCAGCAGTGACCGGGTTAACTATGGCTACACCTTC
TRBV12-3/TRBV12-4,NA,NA,TRBJ2-7,13,CASSLAGVGEQYF,TGTGCCAGCAGTTTAGCAGGGGTGGGCGAGCAGTACTTC
TRBV30,NA,NA,TRBJ2-3,13,CAYDRLHTDTQYF,TGTGCCTATGACAGGCTCCACACAGATACGCAGTATTTT
TRBV28,TRBD1,NA,TRBJ1-5,17,CASSNRRDRHSNQPQHF,TGTGCCAGCAGCAACCGACGGGACAGACATAGCAATCAGCCCCAGCATTTT
TRBV2,TRBD1,NA,TRBJ2-7,13,CASRVDRAGEQYF,TGTGCCAGCAGGGTGGACAGGGCTGGGGAGCAGTACTTC
TRBV18,NA,few,TRBJ1-3,15,CASSPHRRRGNTIYF,TGTGCCAGCTCACCACACCGACGCAGAGGAAACACCATATATTTT
TRBV28,NA,once,TRBJ1-2,13,CASSLRGLYGYTF,TGTGCCAGCAGTTTACGGGGGCTCTATGGCTACACCTTC
TRBV4-3,NA,NA,TRBJ1-2,16,CASSPTARGANYGYTF,TGCGCCAGCAGCCCTACGGCGAGGGGGGCGAACTATGGCTACACCTTC
TRBV7-8,NA,NA,TRBJ2-3,15,CASSLGSRLTDTQYF,TGTGCCAGCAGCTTAGGTTCTCGGTTAACAGATACGCAGTATTTT
TRBV9,TRBD2,NA,TRBJ2-1,15,CASSVAWTRNNEQFF,TGTGCCAGCAGCGTGGCTTGGACTAGGAACAATGAGCAGTTCTTC
TRBV29-1,NA,NA,TRBJ1-2,14,CSVDNGGANYGYTF,TGCAGCGTAGACAACGGGGGCGCGAACTATGGCTACACCTTC
TRBV18,NA,NA,TRBJ1-2,14,CASSPQEGLHGYTF,TGTGCCAGCTCACCACAAGAGGGTCTGCATGGCTACACCTTC
TRBV9,NA,once,TRBJ2-3,13,CASSLARTDTQYF,TGTGCCAGCAGCCTTGCCCGGACGGATACGCAGTATTTT
TRBV29-1,NA,NA,TRBJ2-7,13,CSVEAGNRYEQYF,TGCAGCGTTGAGGCAGGGAATAGATACGAGCAGTACTTC
TRBV7-2,NA,NA,TRBJ1-4,14,CASSSRGWVEKLFF,TGTGCCAGCAGCTCCCGGGGGTGGGTTGAAAAACTGTTTTTT
TRBV10-3,TRBD1,once,TRBJ1-2,15,CAISEGQGRNYGYTF,TGTGCCATCAGTGAGGGACAGGGGCGCAACTATGGCTACACCTTC
TRBV5-1,NA,NA,TRBJ1-1,15,CASSWTEGVNTEAFF,TGCGCCAGCAGCTGGACAGAAGGGGTGAACACTGAAGCTTTCTTT
TRBV5-1,TRBD1,NA,TRBJ2-7,15,CASSPGPTGIYEQYF,TGCGCCAGCAGCCCCGGGCCGACAGGGATCTACGAGCAGTACTTC
TRBV5-1,TRBD2,NA,TRBJ2-7,14,CASGRSGGAGEQYF,TGCGCCAGCGGAAGGAGCGGGGGGGCAGGCGAGCAGTACTTC
TRBV11-2,NA,once,TRBJ2-5,15,CASSKDRPLRETQYF,TGTGCCAGCAGTAAGGACAGACCCCTTCGAGAGACCCAGTACTTC
TRBV2,NA,NA,TRBJ1-1,13,CASPGTKNTEAFF,TGTGCCAGCCCCGGGACAAAGAACACTGAAGCTTTCTTT
TRBV5-4,NA,NA,TRBJ1-2,13,CASRGDGPTGYTF,TGTGCCAGCAGAGGCGACGGGCCCACCGGCTACACCTTC
TRBV4-1,NA,NA,TRBJ2-2,16,CASSQAGGQLTGELFF,TGCGCCAGCAGCCAAGCGGGCGGGCAACTCACCGGGGAGCTGTTTTTT
TRBV2,TRBD1,NA,TRBJ1-5,14,CASWTGVIIQPQHF,TGTGCCAGTTGGACAGGGGTAATAATTCAGCCCCAGCATTTT
TRBV19,TRBD2,NA,TRBJ2-1,16,CASSLLRGGFDNEQFF,TGTGCCAGTAGTCTACTTCGGGGGGGCTTCGACAATGAGCAGTTCTTC
TRBV11-3,TRBD1,once,TRBJ2-5,13,CASSPRGFETQYF,TGTGCCAGCAGCCCCAGGGGGTTTGAGACCCAGTACTTC
TRBV19,TRBD1,NA,TRBJ1-1,15,CASSILDRRPTEAFF,TGTGCCAGTAGTATCCTGGACAGGCGGCCCACTGAAGCTTTCTTT
TRBV7-9,NA,NA,TRBJ2-1,14,CASSLRTYYNEQFF,TGTGCCAGCAGCTTGAGGACATATTACAATGAGCAGTTCTTC
TRBV3-1/TRBV3-2,NA,NA,TRBJ2-7,13,CASRGATSYEQYF,TGTGCCAGCCGGGGGGCCACCTCCTACGAGCAGTACTTC
TRBV3-1/TRBV3-2,NA,once,TRBJ1-4,13,CASSQFLNEKLFF,TGTGCCAGCAGCCAATTCTTGAATGAAAAACTGTTTTTT
TRBV5-4,TRBD1,NA,TRBJ2-5,15,CASSLYGQGRETQYF,TGTGCCAGCAGTTTATACGGACAGGGACGAGAGACCCAGTACTTC
TRBV6-5,TRBD2,once,TRBJ2-1,15,CASSYSPSGVNEQFF,TGTGCCAGCAGTTACTCACCTAGCGGGGTAAATGAGCAGTTCTTC
TRBV11-2,NA,NA,TRBJ2-2,12,CASSLRTGELFF,TGTGCCAGCAGCTTAAGAACCGGGGAGCTGTTTTTT
TRBV5-5,NA,NA,TRBJ1-2,16,CASLYLPEGVFFGYTF,TGTGCCAGCCTATACCTCCCGGAGGGAGTCTTTTTTGGCTACACCTTC
TRBV6-5,TRBD1,NA,TRBJ1-3,13,CASEGANGNTIYF,TGTGCCAGCGAGGGGGCGAACGGAAACACCATATATTTT
TRBV7-9,NA,NA,TRBJ1-5,14,CASSSDTYNQPQHF,TGTGCCAGCAGCTCAGACACCTACAATCAGCCCCAGCATTTT
TRBV6-2/TRBV6-3,TRBD1,few,TRBJ2-2,16,CASSHGKGQPTGELFF,TGTGCCAGCAGCCACGGAAAGGGACAGCCTACCGGGGAGCTGTTTTTT